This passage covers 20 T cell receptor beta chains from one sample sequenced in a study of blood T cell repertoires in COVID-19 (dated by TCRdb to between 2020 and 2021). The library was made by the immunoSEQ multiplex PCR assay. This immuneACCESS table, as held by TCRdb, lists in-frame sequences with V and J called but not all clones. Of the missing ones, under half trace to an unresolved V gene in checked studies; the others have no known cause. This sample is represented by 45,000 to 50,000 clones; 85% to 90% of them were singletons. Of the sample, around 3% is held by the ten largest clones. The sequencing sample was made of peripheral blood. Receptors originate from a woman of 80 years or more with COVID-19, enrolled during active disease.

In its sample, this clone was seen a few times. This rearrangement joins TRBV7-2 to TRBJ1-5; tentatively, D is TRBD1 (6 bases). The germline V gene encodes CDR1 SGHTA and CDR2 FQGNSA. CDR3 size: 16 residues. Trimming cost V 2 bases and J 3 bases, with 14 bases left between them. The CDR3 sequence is CASSLRDTRVNQPQHF. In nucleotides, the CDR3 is TGTGCCAGCAGCTTACGGGACACCCGGGTCAATCAGCCCCAGCATTTT.

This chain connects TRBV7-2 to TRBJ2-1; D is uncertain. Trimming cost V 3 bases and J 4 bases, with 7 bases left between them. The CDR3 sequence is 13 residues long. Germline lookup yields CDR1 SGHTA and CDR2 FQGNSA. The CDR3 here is CASSFADYNEQFF. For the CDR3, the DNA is TGTGCCAGCAGCTTCGCGGATTACAATGAGCAGTTCTTC.

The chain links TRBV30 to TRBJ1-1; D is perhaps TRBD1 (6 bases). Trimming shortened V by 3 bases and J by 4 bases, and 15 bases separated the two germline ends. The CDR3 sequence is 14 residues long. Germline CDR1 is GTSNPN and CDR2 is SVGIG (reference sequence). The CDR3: CAWSQNRARTEAFF. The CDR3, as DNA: TGTGCCTGGAGCCAAAACAGGGCCCGCACTGAAGCTTTCTTT.

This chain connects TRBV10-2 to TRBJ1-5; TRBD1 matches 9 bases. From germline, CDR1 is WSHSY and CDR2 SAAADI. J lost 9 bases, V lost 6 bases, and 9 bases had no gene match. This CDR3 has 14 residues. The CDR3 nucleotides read TGCGCCAGCAGAGCGGGACAGGGCCTTTGGCCCCAGCATTTT. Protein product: CASRAGQGLWPQHF.

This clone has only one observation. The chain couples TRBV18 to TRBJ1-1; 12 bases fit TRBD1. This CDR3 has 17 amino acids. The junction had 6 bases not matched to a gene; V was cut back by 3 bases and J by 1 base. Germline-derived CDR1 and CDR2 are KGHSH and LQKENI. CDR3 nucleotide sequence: TGTGCCAGCTCACCTCGGGACAGGGGGCGGGCGAACACTGAAGCTTTCTTT. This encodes CASSPRDRGRANTEAFF.

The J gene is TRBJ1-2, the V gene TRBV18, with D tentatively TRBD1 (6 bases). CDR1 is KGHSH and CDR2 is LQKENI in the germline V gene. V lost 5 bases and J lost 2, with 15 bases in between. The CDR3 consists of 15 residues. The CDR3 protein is CASSVQGMLNYGYTF. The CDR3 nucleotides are TGTGCCAGCTCAGTACAGGGCATGCTGAACTATGGCTACACCTTC.

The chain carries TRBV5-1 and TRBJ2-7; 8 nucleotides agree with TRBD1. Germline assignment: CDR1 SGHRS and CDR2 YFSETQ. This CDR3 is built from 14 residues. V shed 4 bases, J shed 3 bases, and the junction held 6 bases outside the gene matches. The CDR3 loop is CASSQQGEGYEQYF. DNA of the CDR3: TGCGCCAGCAGCCAACAGGGGGAAGGCTACGAGCAGTACTTC.

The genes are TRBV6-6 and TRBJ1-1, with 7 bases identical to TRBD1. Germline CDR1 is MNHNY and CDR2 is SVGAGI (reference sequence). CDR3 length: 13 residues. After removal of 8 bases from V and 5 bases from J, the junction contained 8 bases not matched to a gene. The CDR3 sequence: CASRDRARTEAFF. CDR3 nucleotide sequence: TGTGCCAGCCGGGACAGAGCGAGGACTGAAGCTTTCTTT.

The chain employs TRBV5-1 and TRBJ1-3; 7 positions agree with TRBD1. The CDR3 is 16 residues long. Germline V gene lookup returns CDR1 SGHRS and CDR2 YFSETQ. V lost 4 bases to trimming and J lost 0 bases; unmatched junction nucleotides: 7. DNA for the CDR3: TGCGCCAGCAGCATCGGACAGGTTAACTCTGGAAACACCATATATTTT. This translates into CASSIGQVNSGNTIYF.

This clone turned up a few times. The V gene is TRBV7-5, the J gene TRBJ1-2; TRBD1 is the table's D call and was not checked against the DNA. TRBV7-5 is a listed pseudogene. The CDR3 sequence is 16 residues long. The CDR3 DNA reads TGTGCCAGAAGCTTAGACCCCAGGGTGAGAGACTATGGCTACACCTTC. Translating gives CARSLDPRVRDYGYTF.

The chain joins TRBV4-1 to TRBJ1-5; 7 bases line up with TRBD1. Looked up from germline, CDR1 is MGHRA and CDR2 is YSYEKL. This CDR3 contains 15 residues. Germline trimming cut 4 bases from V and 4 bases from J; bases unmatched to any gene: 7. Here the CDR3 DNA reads TGCGCCAGCAGCCTAACCGGGACAGTTAATCAGCCCCAGCATTTT. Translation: CASSLTGTVNQPQHF.

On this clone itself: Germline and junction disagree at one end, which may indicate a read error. The CDR3 sequence is CASSRDRSDEQFF. CDR3 DNA sequence: TGTGCTAGCAGCAGGGACAGGTCGGATGAGCAGTTCTTC. The chain couples TRBV7-7 to TRBJ2-1; 8 bases map to TRBD1. CDR1 and CDR2 from the germline V gene are SSHAT and FNYEAQ (reference sequence). There are 13 residues in the CDR3.

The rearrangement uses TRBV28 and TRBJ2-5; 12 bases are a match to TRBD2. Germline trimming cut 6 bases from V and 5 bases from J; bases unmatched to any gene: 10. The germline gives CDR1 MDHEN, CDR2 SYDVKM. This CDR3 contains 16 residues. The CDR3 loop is CASRDSPSGRGETQYF. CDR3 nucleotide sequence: TGTGCCAGCAGGGATTCGCCTAGCGGGAGGGGGGAGACCCAGTACTTC.

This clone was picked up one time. The CDR3 nucleotides read TGCGCCAGCAGTCACCTTAGGAGCCCCCCTAACTATGGCTACACCTTC. Translation: CASSHLRSPPNYGYTF. This chain uses TRBV23-1 with TRBJ1-2; no clear D gene. TRBV23-1 is given ORF status, its function remaining uncertain. V was cut by 3 bases and J by 0 bases, with 14 bases left in between. The CDR3 runs 16 residues.

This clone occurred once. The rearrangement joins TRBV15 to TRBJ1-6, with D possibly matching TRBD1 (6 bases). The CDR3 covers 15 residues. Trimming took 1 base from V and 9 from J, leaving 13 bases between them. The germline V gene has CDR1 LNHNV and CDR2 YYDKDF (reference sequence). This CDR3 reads CATSRATGFSSPLHF. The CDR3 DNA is TGTGCCACCAGCAGAGCCACAGGGTTTAGTTCACCCCTCCACTTT.

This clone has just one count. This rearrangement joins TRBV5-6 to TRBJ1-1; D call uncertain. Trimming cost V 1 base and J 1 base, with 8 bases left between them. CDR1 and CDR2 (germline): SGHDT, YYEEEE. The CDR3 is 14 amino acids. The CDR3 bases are TGTGCCAGCAGCTTGACCGGGAGGAACACTGAAGCTTTCTTT. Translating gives CASSLTGRNTEAFF.

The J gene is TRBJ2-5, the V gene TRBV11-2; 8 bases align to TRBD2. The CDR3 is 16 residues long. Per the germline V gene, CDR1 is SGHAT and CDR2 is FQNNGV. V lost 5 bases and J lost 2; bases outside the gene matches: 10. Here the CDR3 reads CASSRGGTSRQETQYF. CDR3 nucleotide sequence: TGTGCCAGCAGCAGGGGCGGGACTAGTCGGCAAGAGACCCAGTACTTC. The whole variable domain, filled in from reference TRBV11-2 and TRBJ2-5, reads EAGVAQSPRYKIIEKRQSVAFWCNPISGHATLYWYQQILGQGPKLLIQFQNNGVVDDSQLPKDRFSAERLKGVDSTLKIQPAKLEDSAVYLCASSRGGTSRQETQYFGPGTRLLVL.

CDR3 sequence reads: CATSSTGRGGYEQYF. CDR3 sequence (DNA): TGTGCCACCAGCTCAACCGGGCGCGGGGGCTACGAGCAGTACTTC. The V gene is TRBV24-1, the J gene TRBJ2-7, with 7 positions matching TRBD2. This CDR3 is 15 amino acids long. Germline CDR1 and CDR2: KGHDR and SFDVKD. The V gene end was trimmed by 7 bases and the J gene end by 3 bases; junction bases not matched to a gene: 11.

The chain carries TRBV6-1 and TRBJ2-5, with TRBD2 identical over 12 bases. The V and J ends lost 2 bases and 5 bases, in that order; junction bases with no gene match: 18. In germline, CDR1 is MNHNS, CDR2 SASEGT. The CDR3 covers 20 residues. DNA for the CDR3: TGTGCCAGCAGTGAAATAGGCAGCCTTGGACTAGCGGGAAGTCAGGAGACCCAGTACTTC. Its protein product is CASSEIGSLGLAGSQETQYF.

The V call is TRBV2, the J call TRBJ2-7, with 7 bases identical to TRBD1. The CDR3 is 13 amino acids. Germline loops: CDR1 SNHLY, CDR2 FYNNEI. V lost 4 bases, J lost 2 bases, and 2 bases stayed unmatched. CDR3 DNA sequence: TGTGCCAGCAGTGTGGACAGGACCTACGAGCAGTACTTC. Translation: CASSVDRTYEQYF.